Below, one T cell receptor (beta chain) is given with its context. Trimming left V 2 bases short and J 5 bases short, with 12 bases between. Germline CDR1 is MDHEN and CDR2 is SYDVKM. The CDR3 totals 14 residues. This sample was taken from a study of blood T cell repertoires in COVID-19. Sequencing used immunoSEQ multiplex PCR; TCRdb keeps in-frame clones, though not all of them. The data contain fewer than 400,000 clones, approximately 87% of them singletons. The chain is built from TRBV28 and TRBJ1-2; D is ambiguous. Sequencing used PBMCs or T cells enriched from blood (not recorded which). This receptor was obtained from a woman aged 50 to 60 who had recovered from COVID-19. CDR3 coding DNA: TGTGCCAGCAGTTTAAATGCGGAATATTATGGCTACACCTTC. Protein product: CASSLNAEYYGYTF.